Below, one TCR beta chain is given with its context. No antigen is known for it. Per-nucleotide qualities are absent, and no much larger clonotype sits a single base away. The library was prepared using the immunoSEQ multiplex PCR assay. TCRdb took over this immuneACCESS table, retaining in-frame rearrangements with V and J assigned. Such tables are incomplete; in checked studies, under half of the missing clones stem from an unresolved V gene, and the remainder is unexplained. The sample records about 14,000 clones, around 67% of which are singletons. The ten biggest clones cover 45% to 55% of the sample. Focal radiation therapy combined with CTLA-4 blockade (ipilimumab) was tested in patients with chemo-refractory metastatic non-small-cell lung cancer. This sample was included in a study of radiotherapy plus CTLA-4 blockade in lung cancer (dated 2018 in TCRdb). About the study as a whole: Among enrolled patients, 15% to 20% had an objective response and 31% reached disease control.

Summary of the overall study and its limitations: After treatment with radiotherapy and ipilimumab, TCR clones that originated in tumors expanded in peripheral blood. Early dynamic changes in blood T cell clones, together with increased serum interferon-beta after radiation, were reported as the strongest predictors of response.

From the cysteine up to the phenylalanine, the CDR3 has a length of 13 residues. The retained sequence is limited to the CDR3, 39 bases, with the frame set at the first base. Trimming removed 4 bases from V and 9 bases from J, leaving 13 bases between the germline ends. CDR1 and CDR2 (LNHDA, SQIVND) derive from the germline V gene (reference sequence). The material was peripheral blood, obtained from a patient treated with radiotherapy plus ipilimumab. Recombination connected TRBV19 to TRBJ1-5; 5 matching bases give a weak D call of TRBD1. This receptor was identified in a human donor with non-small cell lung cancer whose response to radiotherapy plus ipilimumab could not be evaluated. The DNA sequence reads TGTGCCAGTAGTAGGCAGGGCGCCGGGCCCCAGCATTTT. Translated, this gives CASSRQGAGPQHF.